This T cell receptor (beta chain) derives from a study of T cell changes during pregnancy in multiple sclerosis. Clones were sequenced by immunoSEQ multiplex PCR, and TCRdb holds only the in-frame ones, with some missing. The table shows over 35,000 clones, with around 93% occurring only once. V was shortened by 1 base and J by 3 bases, with 18 bases between the two germline ends. Germline CDR1 MDHEN, CDR2 SYDVKM. This CDR3 has 17 residues. This receptor was identified in a female donor with multiple sclerosis, enrolled in a pregnancy study. The specimen comprised CD8+ T cells from peripheral blood mononuclear cells, sampled in the third trimester of pregnancy. This chain uses TRBV28 with TRBJ2-5; tentative D call: TRBD2 (6 bases). The CDR3 protein is CASSLSEGYGLEETQYF. CDR3 nucleotide sequence: TGTGCCAGCAGTTTATCGGAGGGGTACGGGCTGGAAGAGACCCAGTACTTC.